This T cell receptor (beta chain) derives from a study of T cell responses to AZD1222 COVID-19 vaccine (dated by TCRdb to the early 2020s). Study-wide context: AZD1222 recipients with second doses at about 4 weeks or about 12 weeks were pooled, because spike-specific TCR depth and breadth did not differ between schedules. TCR sequencing covered roughly 230 trial participants: 200 to 220 given two doses of AZD1222 and 26 given two doses of MenACWY control vaccine. Trial participants were enrolled by age into 18-55, 56-69 and 70-plus year subgroups, with about 150, 27 and 61 TCR-sequenced participants respectively.

The CDR3 regions of human TCRbeta chains were analyzed by immunosequencing. The paper's data handling went like this. TCRs in the repertoires were compared against a reference library of SARS-CoV-2-specific TCRs that had been generated with the MIRA antigen-specificity platform. Breadth meant the fraction of unique TCRs that were SARS-CoV-2-associated, whereas depth meant the fraction of total T cells that were SARS-CoV-2-associated. Using the MIRA data, each spike-specific TCR was assigned both to the spike region to which the TCR was reactive and to a CD4 or CD8 class. Log10-transformed breadth and depth values were compared by one-way ANOVA with Sidak's multiple comparisons tests. This is the immuneACCESS table as TCRdb keeps it, with only in-frame sequences that have V and J called. A part of the clones is gone; compared with another copy, unresolved V genes explain less than half, and the rest is unexplained. V, J and clone size are those of that table, while D and trimming were read from the DNA. A total of approximately 130,000 clones appear in this sample, roughly 93% of them only once. Clones ranked in the top ten supply 3.1% of the sample.

Per the publication, the time point label means: baseline before first vaccination. Vaccinee samples were obtained from the UK trials COV001 and COV002, which included a single-blind randomized controlled phase 2/3 trial of AZD1222 (ChAdOx1 nCoV-19) in healthy adults. Trial participant PBMC samples were collected at day 0 and day 28 after the second dose for TCRbeta chain sequencing. In the case of this clone: It has no known antigen specificity. The record has no base qualities; no much larger clone is one base away.

What the work shows at the level of the full study, not this receptor alone: Participants were mostly white British, with more females than males. The authors suggested clonal diversity may have been underestimated. Because no day 14 peak-response samples were available, repertoires were characterized only after the peak T cell response. After two AZD1222 doses, both the breadth and the depth of spike-specific TCRs were significantly higher than at day 0 and than in MenACWY recipients. CD4 TCRs associated with the vaccine covered the entire spike protein, and the dominant responses were in regions 160-218 and 743-854. In the small 56-69-year group, the increase in depth fell short of significance, most likely because of low power. Reportedly, close to half of the unique spike-specific TCRs recognized epitopes lying outside the regions that are mutated in the B.1.351 and B.1.1.7 variants. Conclusions about previously exposed vaccinees are limited, since just 5 to 7 AZD1222 recipients were seropositive for SARS-CoV-2 at baseline.

Sample: peripheral blood, taken on day 0 of AZD1222 vaccination. This receptor was obtained from an adult in good health.

The CDR3 protein sequence reads: CACKPLAGTSNEQFF. Here is the DNA: TGTGCCTGCAAGCCTCTAGCGGGAACATCCAATGAGCAGTTCTTC. This chain joins TRBV30 to TRBJ2-1, with TRBD2 matching 9 junction bases. Trimming takes 6 bases off V and 6 bases off J; junction bases not matched to a gene: 12. The CDR3, cysteine through phenylalanine, is 15 amino acids long. Here the CDR3 DNA is all that survives: 45 bases in frame from base 1. CDR1 GTSNPN and CDR2 SVGIG are derived from the germline V gene (reference sequence).